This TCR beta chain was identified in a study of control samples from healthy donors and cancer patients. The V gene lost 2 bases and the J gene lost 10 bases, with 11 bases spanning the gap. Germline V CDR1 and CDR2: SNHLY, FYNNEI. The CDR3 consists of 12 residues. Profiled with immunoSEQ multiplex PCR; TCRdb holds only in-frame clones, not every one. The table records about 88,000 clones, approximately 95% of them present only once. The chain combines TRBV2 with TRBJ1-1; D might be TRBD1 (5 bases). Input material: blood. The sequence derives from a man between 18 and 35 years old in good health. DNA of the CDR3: TGTGCCAGCAGTGAATACCCGGGGGGAGCTTTCTTT. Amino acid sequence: CASSEYPGGAFF.